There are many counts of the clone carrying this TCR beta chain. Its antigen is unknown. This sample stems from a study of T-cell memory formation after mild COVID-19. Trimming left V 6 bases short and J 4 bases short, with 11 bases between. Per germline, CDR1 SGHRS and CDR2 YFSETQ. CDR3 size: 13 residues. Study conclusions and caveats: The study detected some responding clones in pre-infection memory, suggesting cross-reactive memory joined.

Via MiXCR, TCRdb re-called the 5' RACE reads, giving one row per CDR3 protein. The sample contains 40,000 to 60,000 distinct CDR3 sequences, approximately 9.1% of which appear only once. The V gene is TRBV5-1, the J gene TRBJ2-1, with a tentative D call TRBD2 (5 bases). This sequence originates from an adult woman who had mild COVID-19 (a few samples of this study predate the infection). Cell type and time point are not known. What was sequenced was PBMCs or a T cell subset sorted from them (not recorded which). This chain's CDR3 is CASTLGAYNEQFF. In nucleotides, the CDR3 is TGCGCCAGCACTCTGGGAGCATACAATGAGCAGTTCTTC.